These T cell receptor beta chains were read from a single sample in a study of tumor-infiltrating lymphocytes in localized non-small cell lung cancer. TCRdb's copy holds only in-frame clones and misses some; the assay was immunoSEQ multiplex PCR. Altogether about 9,700 clones are present, almost 80% being singletons, with the ten largest covering approximately 10%. Material: lung tumor tissue. These receptor sequences come from a human donor with non-small cell lung cancer. Both conserved end residues are part of each CDR3. D genes are given only for firm matches. Size is omitted from some rows. Given values are once, few, many or a class for expanded clones.

d_gene	v_gene	j_gene	abundance	CDR3aa	CDR3nt
-	TRBV7-2	TRBJ2-7	-	CASSHAHEQYF	TGTGCCAGCAGCCACGCCCACGAGCAGTACTTC
-	TRBV2	TRBJ1-1	once	CASSEASDGGNTEAFF	TGTGCCAGCAGTGAAGCATCGGATGGGGGAAACACTGAAGCTTTCTTT
-	TRBV5-1	TRBJ2-3	-	CASSLEVPPSTDTQYF	TGCGCCAGCAGCTTGGAAGTTCCGCCTAGCACAGATACGCAGTATTTT
-	TRBV11-2	TRBJ2-6	few	CASTRALGANVLTF	TGTGCCAGCACCAGGGCGTTAGGGGCCAACGTCCTGACTTTC
-	TRBV7-2	TRBJ2-7	-	CASSLANEQYF	TGTGCCAGCAGCTTAGCGAATGAGCAGTACTTC
-	TRBV30	TRBJ2-5	few	CAWKARGFEETQYF	TGTGCCTGGAAGGCCAGGGGATTCGAAGAGACCCAGTACTTC
TRBD2	TRBV2	TRBJ2-2	-	CASSEEGLGPAGELFF	TGTGCCAGCAGTGAGGAGGGACTAGGACCGGCCGGGGAGCTGTTTTTT
-	TRBV5-1	TRBJ2-3	-	CASTRTSSSTDTQYF	TGCGCCAGCACACGGACCAGTTCTAGCACAGATACGCAGTATTTT
TRBD2	TRBV30	TRBJ2-5	-	CAWTSTGTTYQRETQYF	TGTGCCTGGACCTCAACTGGGACTACTTACCAACGAGAGACCCAGTACTTC
-	TRBV6-4	TRBJ1-1	-	CASSVRPNTEAFF	TGTGCCAGCAGTGTAAGGCCGAACACTGAAGCTTTCTTT